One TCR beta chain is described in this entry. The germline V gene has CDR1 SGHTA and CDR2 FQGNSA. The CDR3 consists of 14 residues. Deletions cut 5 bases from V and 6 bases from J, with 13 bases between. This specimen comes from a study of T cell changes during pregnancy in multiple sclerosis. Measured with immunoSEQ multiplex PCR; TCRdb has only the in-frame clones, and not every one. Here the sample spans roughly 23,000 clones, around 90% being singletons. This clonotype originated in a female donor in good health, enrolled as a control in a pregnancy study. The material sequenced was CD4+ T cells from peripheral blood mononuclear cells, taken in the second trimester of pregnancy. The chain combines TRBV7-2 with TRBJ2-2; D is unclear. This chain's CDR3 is CASSPVLLSGELFF. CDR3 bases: TGTGCCAGCAGCCCAGTTCTGCTTTCCGGGGAGCTGTTTTTT.